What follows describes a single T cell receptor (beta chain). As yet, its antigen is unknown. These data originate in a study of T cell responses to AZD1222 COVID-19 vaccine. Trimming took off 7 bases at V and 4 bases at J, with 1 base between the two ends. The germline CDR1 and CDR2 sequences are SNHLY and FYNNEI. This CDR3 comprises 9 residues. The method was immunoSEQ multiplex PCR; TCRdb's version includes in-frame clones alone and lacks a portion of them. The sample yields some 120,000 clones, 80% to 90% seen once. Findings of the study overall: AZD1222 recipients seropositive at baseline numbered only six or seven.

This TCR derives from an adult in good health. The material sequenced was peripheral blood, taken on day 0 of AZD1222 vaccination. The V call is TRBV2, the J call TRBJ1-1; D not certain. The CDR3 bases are TGTGCCAGCATCACTGAAGCTTTCTTT. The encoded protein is CASITEAFF.